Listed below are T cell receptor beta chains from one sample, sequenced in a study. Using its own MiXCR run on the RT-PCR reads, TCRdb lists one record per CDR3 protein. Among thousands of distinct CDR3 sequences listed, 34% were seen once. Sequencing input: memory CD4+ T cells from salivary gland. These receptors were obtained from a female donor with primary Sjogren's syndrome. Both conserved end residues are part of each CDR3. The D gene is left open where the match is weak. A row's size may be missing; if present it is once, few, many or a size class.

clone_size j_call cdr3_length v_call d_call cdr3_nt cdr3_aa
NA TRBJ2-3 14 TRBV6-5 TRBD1 TGTGCCAGCAGATGGGGACAGGGAACAGATACGCAGTATTTT CASRWGQGTDTQYF
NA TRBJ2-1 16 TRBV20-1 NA TGCAGTGCTAGGTCGGGTGAAGGGCCATCCTACAATGAGCAGTTCTTC CSARSGEGPSYNEQFF
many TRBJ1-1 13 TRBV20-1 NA TGCAGTGCCGAGGCAGGATGGGACACTGAAGCTTTCTTT CSAEAGWDTEAFF
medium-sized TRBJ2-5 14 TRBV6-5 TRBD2 TGTGCCAGCAAGGCTAGCGGGGGGAGAGAGACCCAGTACTTC CASKASGGRETQYF
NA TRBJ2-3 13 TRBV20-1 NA TGCAGTGCTAGGCAGGGAGGCACAGATACGCAGTATTTT CSARQGGTDTQYF
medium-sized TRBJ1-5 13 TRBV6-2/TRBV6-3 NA TGTGCCAGCAGTTACAGTACCTCTCCGCCCCAGCATTTT CASSYSTSPPQHF
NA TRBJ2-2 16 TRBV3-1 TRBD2 TGTGCCAGCAGCCAAAGACTAGCGGGGAACACCGGGGAGCTGTTTTTT CASSQRLAGNTGELFF
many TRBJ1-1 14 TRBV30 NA TGTGCCTGGAGTGTGGTGGGGGGCGAAACTGAAGCTTTCTTT CAWSVVGGETEAFF
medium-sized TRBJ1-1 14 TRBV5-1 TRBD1 TGCGCCAGCAGCTCCAGGGGGATGAACACTGAAGCTTTCTTT CASSSRGMNTEAFF
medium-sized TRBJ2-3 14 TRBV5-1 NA TGCGCCAGCAGGTGGGTCGGAGGCACAGATACGCAGTATTTT CASRWVGGTDTQYF
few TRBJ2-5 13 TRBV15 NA TGTGCCACCGGGGGGCCGTTTAGAGAGACCCAGTACTTC CATGGPFRETQYF
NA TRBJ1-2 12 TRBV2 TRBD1 TGTGCCACACAGGGGGCAGACTATGGCTACACCTTC CATQGADYGYTF
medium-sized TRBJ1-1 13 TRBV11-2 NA TGTGCCAGCAGCTTAGATAGGGCGACTGAAGCTTTCTTT CASSLDRATEAFF
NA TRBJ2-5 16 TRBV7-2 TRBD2 TGTGCCAGCAGCTTAGCTGTGGCTAGCGGACAAGAGACCCAGTACTTC CASSLAVASGQETQYF
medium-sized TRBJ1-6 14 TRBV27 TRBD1 TGTGCCAGCACCCGGGACAGGGGTATGTCACCCCTCCACTTT CASTRDRGMSPLHF
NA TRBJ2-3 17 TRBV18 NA TGTGCCAGCTCACCACGCGATCTAGGTGCCGGGACAGATACGCAGTATTTT CASSPRDLGAGTDTQYF
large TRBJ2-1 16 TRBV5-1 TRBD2 TGCGCCAGCAGCACAACCGGGACTAGCGGGAGTGGCGAGCAGTTCTTC CASSTTGTSGSGEQFF
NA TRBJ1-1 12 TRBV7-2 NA TGTGCCAGCAGCGACCGGGATCCCAAAGCTTTCTTT CASSDRDPKAFF
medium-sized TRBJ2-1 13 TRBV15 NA TGTGCCACCAGCAGAGATACTGGATATGAGCAGTTCTTC CATSRDTGYEQFF
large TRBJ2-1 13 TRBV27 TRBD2 TGTGCCACCGGACTAGCGGGGGGACTAGAGCAGTTCTTC CATGLAGGLEQFF
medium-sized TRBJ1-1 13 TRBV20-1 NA TGCAGTGCTACCCTGGGTGGGGAGGTGGACGCTTTCTTT CSATLGGEVDAFF